This is a list of T cell receptor beta chains from one sample in a study of T cells in Graves' hyperthyroidism and ophthalmopathy. TCRdb reprocessed the multiplex PCR reads with MiXCR, giving one entry per CDR3 protein. The top ten hold around 50% of the sample, which has some 490,000 distinct CDR3 sequences, about 20% seen once. The sample consisted of blood. Receptors were obtained from a woman between 65 and 79 years old with Graves' ophthalmopathy. CDR3s include the opening cysteine and the closing phenylalanine or tryptophan. A D gene is named only where the DNA matches it firmly. A row's size may be missing; if present it is once, few, many or a size class.

V gene,J gene,clone size,D gene,CDR3 DNA,CDR3 protein
TRBV15,TRBJ1-4,.,TRBD1,TGTGCCACCAGCAGAAAGACAGGGCGGTCACTGTTTTTT,CATSRKTGRSLFF
TRBV20-1,TRBJ2-7,many,.,TGCAGTGCTAGAGAGGGACCGGGGGATTCCGAGCAGTACTTC,CSAREGPGDSEQYF
TRBV7-8,TRBJ2-5,.,.,TGTGCCAGCAGCAGAGCGGGCTTTCTAGAGACCCAGTACTTC,CASSRAGFLETQYF
TRBV7-2,TRBJ1-3,.,.,TGTGCCAGCAGCTTAGGGACAGCACCTGGAAACACCATATATTTT,CASSLGTAPGNTIYF
TRBV7-3,TRBJ2-5,many,.,TGTGCCAGCAGCTTAAGCGGAGGCCAAGAGACCCAGTACTTC,CASSLSGGQETQYF
TRBV29-1,TRBJ2-7,.,.,TGCAGCGTGGTGATGGGGGGCCCCTACGAGCAGTACTTC,CSVVMGGPYEQYF
TRBV5-1,TRBJ1-4,few,TRBD1,TGCGCCAGCAGCTTCCAGGGGGCAACTAATGAAAAACTGTTTTTT,CASSFQGATNEKLFF
TRBV7-3,TRBJ2-3,.,TRBD1,TGTGCCAGCAGCCCAAGAGGGGGACAGGGGGCTGCAGATACGCAGTATTTT,CASSPRGGQGAADTQYF
TRBV28,TRBJ2-3,many,.,TGTGCCAGCAGTTTATCCGACAGGCAAACGCAGTATTTT,CASSLSDRQTQYF
TRBV6-2/TRBV6-3,TRBJ2-1,few,.,TGTGCCAGCAGTTACTCGTTTCACGTTAATGAGCAGTTCTTC,CASSYSFHVNEQFF
TRBV7-2,TRBJ2-7,.,TRBD2,TGTGCCAGCAGCTTACTCGGGAGGGCCTCCTACGAGCAGTACTTC,CASSLLGRASYEQYF
TRBV28,TRBJ2-1,many,.,TGTGCCAGCATCTCTGGGGGAGAGGGCTACAATGAGCAGTTCTTC,CASISGGEGYNEQFF
TRBV12-3/TRBV12-4,TRBJ2-5,many,.,TGTGCCAGCAGTTTTACAGGGAGGGTCGAGACCCAGTACTTC,CASSFTGRVETQYF
TRBV5-4,TRBJ2-7,.,TRBD2,TGTGCCAGCAGCCCGGTAGCGGGACACAACTACGAGCAGTACTTC,CASSPVAGHNYEQYF
TRBV12-5,TRBJ1-5,many,.,TGTGCTAGTGGTTTGGTACTGCGGGGGAGCAATCAGCCCCAGCATTTT,CASGLVLRGSNQPQHF
TRBV6-5,TRBJ2-7,.,TRBD1,TGTGCCAGCAGTTCCGACAGGGGTCGGGTTACCGGGTTCCACGAGCAGTACTTC,CASSSDRGRVTGFHEQYF
TRBV29-1,TRBJ1-2,.,TRBD1,TGCAGCGTTAGAGACAGGGAAAGAAATGGCTACACCTTC,CSVRDRERNGYTF
TRBV25-1,TRBJ1-2,.,.,TGTGCCAGCAGTGATGTTCGATCGGGTGGCTACACCTTC,CASSDVRSGGYTF
TRBV7-6,TRBJ1-5,many,.,TGTGCCAGCAGCTACAGGGGCAATCAGCCCCAGCATTTT,CASSYRGNQPQHF
TRBV12-3/TRBV12-4,TRBJ1-1,many,TRBD1,TGTGCCAGCAGCTTCGACAGGGGGTCTACTGAAGCTTTCTTT,CASSFDRGSTEAFF
TRBV29-1,TRBJ2-3,.,.,TGCAGCGTTGAGTTCACAGATACGCAGTATTTT,CSVEFTDTQYF
TRBV12-3/TRBV12-4,TRBJ1-4,many,.,TGTGCCAGCAGTTACTCACCCGGAAAACTGTTTTTT,CASSYSPGKLFF
TRBV25-1,TRBJ1-6,few,TRBD1,TGTGCCAGCAGTGAAAGGACAGGCTCCTATAATTCACCCCTCCACTTT,CASSERTGSYNSPLHF
TRBV5-1,TRBJ2-7,few,.,TGCGCCAGCAGCTTGGGAAGCAGAAGCTCCTACGAGCAGTACTTC,CASSLGSRSSYEQYF
TRBV7-2,TRBJ2-1,many,TRBD2,TGTGCCAGCAGCTTACCGGGACTAGCCTACAATGAGCAGTTCTTC,CASSLPGLAYNEQFF
TRBV9,TRBJ2-6,.,.,TGTGCCAGCAGCGTAGTCTCTGGGGCCAACGTCCTGACTTTC,CASSVVSGANVLTF
TRBV5-1,TRBJ1-4,.,.,TGCGCCAGCAGCGCGGGGGGGACGTCTAATGAAAAACTGTTTTTT,CASSAGGTSNEKLFF
TRBV6-2/TRBV6-3,TRBJ2-7,.,TRBD2,TGTGCCAGCAGTTACGTCCCGGGACTAGCGGGACCCCTCGCCTACGAGCAGTACTTC,CASSYVPGLAGPLAYEQYF
TRBV12-3/TRBV12-4,TRBJ2-7,few,TRBD1,TGTGCCAGCAGTTTTCAAGGACAGGCCTACGAGCAGTACTTC,CASSFQGQAYEQYF
TRBV5-1,TRBJ2-7,few,.,TGCGCCAGCAGCTCCGACAGTTCGCAGCAGTACTTC,CASSSDSSQQYF
TRBV19,TRBJ1-4,many,.,TGTGCCAGTCGGCGAATTGCAACTAATGAAAAACTGTTTTTT,CASRRIATNEKLFF
TRBV28,TRBJ1-2,many,.,TGTGCCAGCAGCTCATATCGCCGACAGCTTTACTATGGCTACACCTTC,CASSSYRRQLYYGYTF
TRBV20-1,TRBJ1-5,.,.,TGCAGTGCTAGTTTGTCAGGGAATCAGCCCCAGCATTTT,CSASLSGNQPQHF